This entry lists 31 T cell receptor beta chains sequenced from one sample in a study of T cells after yellow fever vaccination. TCRdb used MiXCR to reprocess the 5' RACE reads, holding one entry per CDR3 protein. Among 280,000 or so distinct CDR3 sequences listed, less than 9.5% were seen once. The sample in question was CD4+ T cells sorted from PBMCs, obtained 5 days after the yellow fever booster vaccination. The origin of the receptors is a man between 18 and 35 years old who received the YFV17D yellow fever vaccine.

This clonotype was counted a few times. V usage is TRBV7-2 and J usage is TRBJ2-7; D not resolved. Trimming stripped 0 bases from V and 3 bases from J, with 6 bases between. The CDR3 is made up of 13 amino acids. CDR1 is SGHTA and CDR2 is FQGNSA in the germline V gene. CDR3 amino acids: CASSLADGYEQYV. CDR3 nucleotides: TGTGCCAGCAGCTTAGCCGACGGCTACGAGCAGTACGTC.

The rearrangement uses TRBV7-9 and TRBJ2-3; 10 bases are shared with TRBD2. Germline V lookup: CDR1 SEHNR, CDR2 FQNEAQ (reference sequence). V shed 6 bases, J shed 5 bases, and the junction held 14 bases outside the gene matches. The CDR3 totals 17 residues. The CDR3 reads CASRETKSGGVRDTQYF. The CDR3 bases are TGTGCCAGCAGGGAGACTAAGAGCGGGGGGGTAAGAGATACGCAGTATTTT.

The genes are TRBV15 and TRBJ1-1; tentative D call: TRBD1 (6 bases). Per the germline V gene, CDR1 is LNHNV and CDR2 is YYDKDF (reference sequence). The CDR3 runs 13 residues. Trimming took off 5 bases at V and 1 base at J, with 8 bases between the two ends. The CDR3 region has the DNA TGTGCCACCAGCTGGGACAAGAACACTGAAGCTTTCTTT. This gives the protein CATSWDKNTEAFF.

This clonotype has a handful of counts. The chain uses TRBV4-2 and TRBJ1-2; D remains unclear. Trimming took 0 bases from V and 0 from J, leaving 5 bases between them. CDR1 and CDR2 from the germline V gene are LGHNA and YNFKEQ. The CDR3 consists of 14 residues. This CDR3 is CASSQDTSNYGYTF. CDR3 nucleotides: TGTGCCAGCAGCCAAGACACCTCTAACTATGGCTACACCTTC.

This clonotype was recorded many times. The CDR3 coding sequence is TGCAGCGTTGAAGTTATGGGGCAGAAGACCCAGTACTTC. Translation gives CSVEVMGQKTQYF. V usage is TRBV29-1 and J usage is TRBJ2-5, with TRBD1 as a possible D gene (5 bases). Germline V gives CDR1 SQVTM, CDR2 ANQGSEA. The CDR3 runs 13 residues. Between the trimmed V and J ends, which lost 1 base and 6 bases, there was a span of 12 bases.

CDR3 amino acids: CASSLGGTTYEQYF. The CDR3 coding sequence is TGTGCCAGCAGCCTAGGAGGGACAACCTACGAGCAGTACTTC. V gene TRBV3-1 combines with J gene TRBJ2-7; D assignment may be TRBD1 or TRBD2 (6 bases each). The CDR3 runs to 14 residues. Trimming removed 4 bases at V and 2 bases at J, with 12 bases between. Germline assignment: CDR1 LGHDT and CDR2 YNNKEL (reference sequence).

This clonotype occurred a few times. This rearrangement joins TRBV12-3 or TRBV12-4 to TRBJ2-5, with D maybe TRBD1 (6 bases). The CDR3 is 11 residues long. The V and J ends lost 6 bases and 7 bases respectively, with 9 bases between them. In DNA, the CDR3 is TGTGCCAGCAGCATGGACAGGACCCAGTACTTC. Translation gives CASSMDRTQYF.

This clonotype came up a few times. This rearrangement joins TRBV18 to TRBJ2-7; TRBD1 matches 7 bases. This CDR3 contains 13 residues. Germline V gives CDR1 KGHSH, CDR2 LQKENI. V lost 6 bases to trimming and J lost 5 bases; unmatched junction nucleotides: 7. CDR3 DNA sequence: TGTGCCAGCTCCCGGTCACAGGGGAACGAGCAGTACGTC. It yields the protein CASSRSQGNEQYV.

CDR3 DNA sequence: TGTGCCAGCAGCTTCCCGGGACAGGGGCGGGGAGGCTACACCTTC. Protein sequence: CASSFPGQGRGGYTF. The genes are TRBV5-6 and TRBJ1-2; 10 bases match TRBD1. This CDR3 is 15 amino acids long. Germline V gene sequence: CDR1 SGHDT, CDR2 YYEEEE. Losses at the gene ends were 2 bases for V and 8 bases for J; bases not matched to a gene: 9. Based on the CDR3 plus reference TRBV5-6 and TRBJ1-2, the full variable domain is DAGVTQSPTHLIKTRGQQVTLRCSPKSGHDTVSWYQQALGQGPQFIFQYYEEEERQRGNFPDRFSGHQFPNYSSELNVNALLLGDSALYLCASSFPGQGRGGYTFGSGTRLTVV.

The V call is TRBV29-1, the J call TRBJ1-2; D is perhaps TRBD1 (5 bases). Germline-derived CDR1 and CDR2 are SQVTM and ANQGSEA. This CDR3 contains 14 residues. Between the trimmed V and J ends, which lost 6 bases and 4 bases, there was a span of 18 bases. The CDR3 loop is CSVGSGRILYGYTF. CDR3 DNA sequence: TGCAGCGTCGGATCGGGACGGATCCTCTATGGCTACACCTTC.

This clonotype was detected only a few times. The gene calls are TRBV11-2 and TRBJ1-5; D perhaps matches TRBD1 (6 bases). This CDR3 region has 13 residues. Trimming cost V 5 bases and J 6 bases, with 11 bases left between them. CDR1 is SGHAT and CDR2 is FQNNGV in the germline V gene. DNA of the CDR3: TGTGCCAGCAGCGAAGACAGGTTTCAGCCCCAGCATTTT. Amino acid sequence: CASSEDRFQPQHF.

V usage is TRBV5-1 and J usage is TRBJ2-2; tentatively, D is TRBD1 (5 bases). V lost 0 bases, J lost 6 bases, and 12 bases lay in between. From germline, CDR1 is SGHRS and CDR2 YFSETQ. The CDR3 contains 15 residues. CDR3 nucleotides: TGCGCCAGCAGCTTGGCTGCAGGGTTTGCCGGGGAGCTGTTTTTT. Translated: CASSLAAGFAGELFF.

This clonotype was picked up a small number of times. The chain joins TRBV5-8 to TRBJ1-6; D is uncertain. CDR1 and CDR2 (germline): SGHTS, YDEGEE. The V end lost 0 bases, the J end lost 10 bases, and 11 bases lay between the germline ends. The CDR3 length is 14 residues. The CDR3 bases are TGTGCCAGCAGCTTGGGCGGTGGAGGGTCACCCCTCCACTTT. Encoded protein: CASSLGGGGSPLHF.

This clonotype was counted only a few times. V usage is TRBV6-6 and J usage is TRBJ2-7; TRBD2 agrees at 10 bases. From germline, CDR1 is MNHNY and CDR2 SVGAGI (reference sequence). J lost 6 bases, V lost 5 bases, and 4 bases had no gene match. The CDR3 extends over 13 amino acids. The CDR3 DNA follows: TGTGCCAGCAGTACGTCTAGCGGGGGCGAGCAGTACTTC. This translates into CASSTSSGGEQYF.

The table lists this clonotype with a few counts. V usage is TRBV10-2 and J usage is TRBJ2-3, with D possibly matching TRBD1 (5 bases). The CDR3 runs to 14 residues. V lost 8 bases and J lost 0, with 12 bases in between. The germline V gene encodes CDR1 WSHSY and CDR2 SAAADI. The CDR3, as DNA: TGCGCCAGCTTGACACCAGGGAGCACAGATACGCAGTATTTT. It yields the protein CASLTPGSTDTQYF.

The V call is TRBV10-1, the J call TRBJ1-1; the D gene is possibly TRBD1 (5 bases). Germline-derived CDR1 and CDR2 are WNHNN and SYGVQD (reference sequence). Trimming took 5 bases from V and 6 from J, leaving 13 bases between them. This CDR3 region has 13 residues. The DNA of the CDR3 is TGCGCCAGCAGTTCGCGGGGGATCTCTGAAGCTTTCTTT. Translating it yields CASSSRGISEAFF.

This chain uses TRBV4-1 with TRBJ2-1; 9 positions agree with TRBD2. The J segment lost 6 bases and the V segment lost 3 bases, leaving 18 bases of the junction unmatched. The germline V gene has CDR1 MGHRA and CDR2 YSYEKL. This CDR3 is built from 19 residues. In DNA, the CDR3 is TGCGCCAGCAGCCATCCTATATCAAAGGGACTAGCAGTCGGCAATGAGCAGTTCTTC. Translation gives CASSHPISKGLAVGNEQFF.

This clonotype was detected many times. This sequence joins TRBV10-3 and TRBJ1-2; D perhaps matches TRBD1 (6 bases). The V end lost 8 bases, the J end lost 4 bases, and 8 bases lay between the germline ends. Germline V gene lookup returns CDR1 ENHRY and CDR2 SYGVKD. CDR3 length equals 11 residues. The CDR3 reads CAISTGYGYTF. CDR3 bases: TGTGCCATCTCGACAGGCTATGGCTACACCTTC.

CDR3 in amino acids: CASSFRGSGQETQYF. CDR3 bases: TGCGCCAGCAGCTTCAGAGGATCGGGGCAAGAGACCCAGTACTTC. The V call is TRBV5-1, the J call TRBJ2-5; possibly TRBD2 for D (5 bases). The germline V gene encodes CDR1 SGHRS and CDR2 YFSETQ. The length of the CDR3 is 15 residues. V was clipped by 2 bases and J by 2 bases, with 13 bases between them.

This clonotype was found a few times. This chain joins TRBV18 and TRBJ2-1, with D perhaps TRBD1 or TRBD2 (5 bases each). The V gene lost 3 bases and the J gene lost 6 bases, with 12 bases spanning the gap. In germline, CDR1 is KGHSH, CDR2 LQKENI. The CDR3 is made up of 14 amino acids. The DNA for the CDR3 is TGTGCCAGCTCACCCGGGACGGCCAGCAATGAGCAGTTCTTC. Its protein product is CASSPGTASNEQFF.

The V call is TRBV30, the J call TRBJ2-2; D assignment may be TRBD1 or TRBD2 (5 bases each). The ends were cut back, 4 bases at V and 7 bases at J, with 16 bases in the middle. CDR1 is GTSNPN and CDR2 is SVGIG in the germline V gene (reference sequence). The CDR3 consists of 14 residues. CDR3 region: CAWTRGARLGELFF. The CDR3 nucleotides are TGTGCCTGGACAAGGGGAGCTAGACTCGGGGAGCTGTTTTTT.

This clonotype was seen a few times. This chain links TRBV7-9 with TRBJ2-5; D possibly corresponds to TRBD2 (5 bases). In germline, CDR1 is SEHNR, CDR2 FQNEAQ (reference sequence). The length of the CDR3 is 11 residues. CDR3 nucleotide sequence: TGTGCTTTGATGCGGGCCGAGACCCAGTACTTC. This sequence encodes CALMRAETQYF.

At least ten counts were recorded for this clonotype. This chain connects TRBV5-1 to TRBJ2-3; D unclear. V lost 1 base and J lost 4, with 7 bases in between. This CDR3 has 13 amino acids. Germline-derived CDR1 and CDR2 are SGHRS and YFSETQ. In DNA, the CDR3 is TGCGCCAGCAGCTTGACGGGTCCAGATACGCAGTATTTT. Translated, it gives CASSLTGPDTQYF.

The chain has TRBV7-9 and TRBJ2-4; perhaps D is TRBD1 or TRBD2 (5 bases each). Germline lookup yields CDR1 SEHNR and CDR2 FQNEAQ (reference sequence). V was shortened by 0 bases and J by 12 bases, with 12 bases between the two germline ends. This CDR3 is built from 13 residues. The DNA of the CDR3 is TGTGCCAGCAGCTTAGCCGCCTCGGGGACTCAGTACTTC. It encodes CASSLAASGTQYF.

This clonotype was detected many times. The chain carries TRBV6-4 and TRBJ2-3, with D tentatively TRBD1 (5 bases). CDR1 is MRHNA and CDR2 is SNTAGT in the germline V gene. CDR3 length: 14 residues. V gave up 4 bases and J gave up 4 bases, with 12 bases separating them. The CDR3 sequence is CASSGQINSDTQYF. The CDR3 region has the DNA TGTGCCAGCAGTGGACAGATAAATTCAGATACGCAGTATTTT.

This clonotype was observed a few times. The V and J genes are TRBV12-5 and TRBJ2-3, with 13 bases identical to TRBD2. The trim removed 3 bases at V and 6 bases at J, leaving 6 bases unmatched. Germline V gives CDR1 LGHNT, CDR2 FRNRAP. The CDR3 contains 16 residues. CDR3 residues: CASGLRLAGGRDTQYF. DNA of the CDR3: TGTGCTAGTGGTTTACGACTAGCGGGGGGAAGGGATACGCAGTATTTT.

The J gene is TRBJ2-3, the V gene TRBV7-9; no definite D call. The CDR3 has 15 residues. The V end lost 3 bases, the J end lost 0 bases, and 10 bases lay between the germline ends. Germline assignment: CDR1 SEHNR and CDR2 FQNEAQ (reference sequence). The chain's CDR3 is CASSLLGQSTDTQYF. The CDR3 bases are TGTGCCAGCAGCTTGCTCGGGCAGAGCACAGATACGCAGTATTTT.

The chain links TRBV5-1 to TRBJ2-5, with a possible D match to TRBD2 (5 bases). CDR3 size: 15 residues. CDR1 is SGHRS and CDR2 is YFSETQ in the germline V gene. The V end was cut by 4 bases, the J end by 3 bases, with 16 bases between. In DNA form, the CDR3 reads TGCGCCAGCAGCAAGGGTAACGGGGTAGAAGAGACCCAGTACTTC. This encodes CASSKGNGVEETQYF.

The CDR3 sequence is CASSQGVAGRNEQYF. CDR3 nucleotides: TGCGCCAGCAGCCAAGGGGTAGCGGGGAGGAACGAGCAGTACTTC. The chain recombines TRBV4-3 with TRBJ2-7; 8 bases agree with TRBD2. J lost 5 bases, V lost 1 base, and 7 bases had no gene match. This CDR3 contains 15 residues. CDR1 and CDR2 (germline): LGHNA, YSLEER.

The chain has TRBV3-1 and TRBJ1-1; D not resolved. The V and J ends lost 1 base and 0 bases respectively, with 12 bases between them. Germline CDR1 reads LGHDT; CDR2 reads YNNKEL (reference sequence). This CDR3 has 16 residues. The CDR3 loop is CASSQARRLMNTEAFF. As DNA, the CDR3 is TGTGCCAGCAGCCAAGCGCGGAGACTCATGAACACTGAAGCTTTCTTT.

This chain joins TRBV5-5 and TRBJ2-3; 9 positions agree with TRBD1. The CDR3 sequence is 16 residues long. After removal of 4 bases from V and 4 bases from J, the junction contained 10 bases not matched to a gene. The V gene's germline CDR1 is SGHKS and CDR2 YYEKEE (reference sequence). In DNA, the CDR3 is TGTGCCAGCAGCCCCACCGGGACAGGGAAGCCAGATACGCAGTATTTT. Translation: CASSPTGTGKPDTQYF.